Following are 8 T cell receptor beta chains from one sample sequenced in a study of blood T cell repertoires in COVID-19. Profiling relied on immunoSEQ multiplex PCR, and the TCRdb table lists in-frame clones only, not all of them. The sample lists about 370,000 clones, about 89% seen once, with about 10% in the top ten. Sequencing was carried out using peripheral blood. These receptors originate from a young woman with COVID-19, enrolled during active disease.

The J gene is TRBJ2-1, the V gene TRBV3-1 (or the pseudogene TRBV3-2), with D unresolved. The ends were cut back, 3 bases at V and 4 bases at J, with 10 bases in the middle. CDR3 size: 14 residues. CDR1 is LGHDT, CDR2 YNNKEL, per germline (reference sequence). The CDR3 sequence: CASSHLEEYNEQFF. The CDR3 DNA is TGTGCCAGCAGCCACCTAGAAGAGTACAATGAGCAGTTCTTC.

The V call is TRBV28, the J call TRBJ2-3, with 10 nucleotides matching TRBD2. The junction had 7 bases not matched to a gene; V was cut back by 5 bases and J by 2 bases. Germline CDR1 and CDR2: MDHEN and SYDVKM. CDR3 length: 16 residues. The CDR3, as DNA: TGTGCCAGCAGTCCTGCACTAGCGGGGACCACAGATACGCAGTATTTT. Translation: CASSPALAGTTDTQYF.

The chain joins TRBV5-1 to TRBJ1-5, with 8 bases aligning to TRBD1. J lost 3 bases, V lost 3 bases, and 5 bases had no gene match. Germline assignment: CDR1 SGHRS and CDR2 YFSETQ. The CDR3 totals 15 residues. The DNA for the CDR3 is TGCGCCAGCAGCTCCGGACAGGGTGACAATCAGCCCCAGCATTTT. Protein product: CASSSGQGDNQPQHF.

The rearrangement uses TRBV4-2 and TRBJ2-7; 7 nucleotides match TRBD1. The length of the CDR3 is 15 residues. Per the germline V gene, CDR1 is LGHNA and CDR2 is YNFKEQ. V lost 2 bases to trimming and J lost 0 bases; unmatched junction nucleotides: 4. DNA for the CDR3: TGTGCCAGCAGCCAATCGGACAGGAGCTCCTACGAGCAGTACTTC. It is translated as CASSQSDRSSYEQYF.

The chain has TRBV15 and TRBJ2-5; TRBD1 agrees at 9 bases. This CDR3 contains 14 residues. Trimming at V came to 5 bases and at J to 4 bases, leaving 5 bases not matched to a gene. The germline gives CDR1 LNHNV, CDR2 YYDKDF (reference sequence). The CDR3 protein is CATSATGGRETQYF. CDR3 DNA sequence: TGTGCCACCAGCGCGACAGGGGGACGAGAGACCCAGTACTTC.

V and J are TRBV7-9 and TRBJ2-7, with a possible D match to TRBD1 (6 bases). Germline-derived CDR1 and CDR2 are SEHNR and FQNEAQ (reference sequence). V lost 3 bases to trimming and J lost 4 bases, with 16 bases between them. The CDR3 has 15 residues. In DNA, the CDR3 is TGTGCCAGCAGCTTGGAAGGGGGACACGGATACGAGCAGTACTTC. This sequence encodes CASSLEGGHGYEQYF.

DNA for the CDR3: TGTGCCAGCAGCTTGGCGGGGAACGAGCAGTACTTC. This gives the protein CASSLAGNEQYF. The chain employs TRBV5-6 and TRBJ2-7, with D possibly TRBD2 on 5 matching bases. This CDR3 is built from 12 residues. Germline V gene data show CDR1 as SGHDT and CDR2 as YYEEEE. V was shortened by 0 bases and J by 5 bases, with 6 bases between the two germline ends.

The V and J genes are TRBV11-2 and TRBJ2-7; D unclear. The germline gives CDR1 SGHAT, CDR2 FQNNGV. This CDR3 is 14 amino acids long. V lost 2 bases and J lost 1, with 9 bases in between. CDR3 bases: TGTGCCAGCAGCTTATCCCAGGCGTCCTACGAGCAGTACTTC. This gives the protein CASSLSQASYEQYF.